The clone carrying this TCR beta chain turned up a few times. The antigen remains undetermined. The sample belongs to a study of T-cell memory formation after mild COVID-19. About the study: The TCR clusters were mostly specific to one donor.

Using its own MiXCR run on the 5' RACE reads, TCRdb lists one record per CDR3 protein. The data contain about 210,000 distinct CDR3 sequences, 27% of them singletons. Whole-study findings and limits: The pre-infection memory compartment contained some responding clones, suggesting cross-reactive memory joined.

The length of the CDR3 is 13 residues. J was trimmed by 4 bases and V by 6 bases; bases with no gene match: 5. Germline CDR1 is LNHNV and CDR2 is YYDKDF (reference sequence). Sequencing was done on a sample of PBMCs or a T cell subset sorted from them (not recorded which). This TCR derives from an adult woman who had mild COVID-19 (a few samples of this study predate the infection). Cell type and time point are not known. The J gene is TRBJ1-2, the V gene TRBV15, with TRBD1 matching 7 bases. The chain's CDR3 is CATSQRGPYGYTF. Here the CDR3 DNA reads TGTGCCACCAGTCAAAGGGGGCCCTATGGCTACACCTTC. The full variable domain, its missing parts supplied by reference TRBV15 and TRBJ1-2, is DAMVIQNPRYQVTQFGKPVTLSCSQTLNHNVMYWYQQKSSQAPKLLFHYYDKDFNNEADTPDNFQSRRPNTSFCFLDIRSPGLGDTAMYLCATSQRGPYGYTFGSGTRLTVV.